This T cell receptor beta chain was sequenced for a study of T cell repertoires in cytomegalovirus infection. About the research overall: Well-studied HLA-B-restricted epitopes and recently identified HLA-C-restricted epitopes of CMV were both used in the study.

One entry per CDR3 protein, called by TCRdb with MiXCR from the reads. The sample carries approximately 1,000,000 distinct CDR3 sequences, under 40% recorded once. In regard to this clonotype: Its antigen is currently unknown.

Notes on the study in general: CMV-specific HLA-C-restricted TCR beta clonotypes dominated the ex vivo response.

CDR1 and CDR2 (germline): SQVTM, ANQGSEA. V was cut by 4 bases and J by 8 bases, with 17 bases left in between. The CDR3 is made up of 13 amino acids. This chain connects TRBV29-1 to TRBJ1-2, with D maybe TRBD1 (5 bases). The source is a human donor in good health (CMV status not recorded). Some clones in this sample may be carry-over from other donors' samples. The sample was cultured CD8+ T cells from PBMCs, taken from culture after CMV antigen stimulation. CDR3 amino acids: CSVGRDAIGGYTF. CDR3 in DNA: TGCAGCGTTGGTAGGGACGCCATCGGAGGCTACACCTTC. The whole variable domain, filled in from reference TRBV29-1 and TRBJ1-2, reads SAVISQKPSRDICQRGTSLTIQCQVDSQVTMMFWYRQQPGQSLTLIATANQGSEATYESGFVIDKFPISRPNLTFSTLTVSNMSPEDSSIYLCSVGRDAIGGYTFGSGTRLTVV.